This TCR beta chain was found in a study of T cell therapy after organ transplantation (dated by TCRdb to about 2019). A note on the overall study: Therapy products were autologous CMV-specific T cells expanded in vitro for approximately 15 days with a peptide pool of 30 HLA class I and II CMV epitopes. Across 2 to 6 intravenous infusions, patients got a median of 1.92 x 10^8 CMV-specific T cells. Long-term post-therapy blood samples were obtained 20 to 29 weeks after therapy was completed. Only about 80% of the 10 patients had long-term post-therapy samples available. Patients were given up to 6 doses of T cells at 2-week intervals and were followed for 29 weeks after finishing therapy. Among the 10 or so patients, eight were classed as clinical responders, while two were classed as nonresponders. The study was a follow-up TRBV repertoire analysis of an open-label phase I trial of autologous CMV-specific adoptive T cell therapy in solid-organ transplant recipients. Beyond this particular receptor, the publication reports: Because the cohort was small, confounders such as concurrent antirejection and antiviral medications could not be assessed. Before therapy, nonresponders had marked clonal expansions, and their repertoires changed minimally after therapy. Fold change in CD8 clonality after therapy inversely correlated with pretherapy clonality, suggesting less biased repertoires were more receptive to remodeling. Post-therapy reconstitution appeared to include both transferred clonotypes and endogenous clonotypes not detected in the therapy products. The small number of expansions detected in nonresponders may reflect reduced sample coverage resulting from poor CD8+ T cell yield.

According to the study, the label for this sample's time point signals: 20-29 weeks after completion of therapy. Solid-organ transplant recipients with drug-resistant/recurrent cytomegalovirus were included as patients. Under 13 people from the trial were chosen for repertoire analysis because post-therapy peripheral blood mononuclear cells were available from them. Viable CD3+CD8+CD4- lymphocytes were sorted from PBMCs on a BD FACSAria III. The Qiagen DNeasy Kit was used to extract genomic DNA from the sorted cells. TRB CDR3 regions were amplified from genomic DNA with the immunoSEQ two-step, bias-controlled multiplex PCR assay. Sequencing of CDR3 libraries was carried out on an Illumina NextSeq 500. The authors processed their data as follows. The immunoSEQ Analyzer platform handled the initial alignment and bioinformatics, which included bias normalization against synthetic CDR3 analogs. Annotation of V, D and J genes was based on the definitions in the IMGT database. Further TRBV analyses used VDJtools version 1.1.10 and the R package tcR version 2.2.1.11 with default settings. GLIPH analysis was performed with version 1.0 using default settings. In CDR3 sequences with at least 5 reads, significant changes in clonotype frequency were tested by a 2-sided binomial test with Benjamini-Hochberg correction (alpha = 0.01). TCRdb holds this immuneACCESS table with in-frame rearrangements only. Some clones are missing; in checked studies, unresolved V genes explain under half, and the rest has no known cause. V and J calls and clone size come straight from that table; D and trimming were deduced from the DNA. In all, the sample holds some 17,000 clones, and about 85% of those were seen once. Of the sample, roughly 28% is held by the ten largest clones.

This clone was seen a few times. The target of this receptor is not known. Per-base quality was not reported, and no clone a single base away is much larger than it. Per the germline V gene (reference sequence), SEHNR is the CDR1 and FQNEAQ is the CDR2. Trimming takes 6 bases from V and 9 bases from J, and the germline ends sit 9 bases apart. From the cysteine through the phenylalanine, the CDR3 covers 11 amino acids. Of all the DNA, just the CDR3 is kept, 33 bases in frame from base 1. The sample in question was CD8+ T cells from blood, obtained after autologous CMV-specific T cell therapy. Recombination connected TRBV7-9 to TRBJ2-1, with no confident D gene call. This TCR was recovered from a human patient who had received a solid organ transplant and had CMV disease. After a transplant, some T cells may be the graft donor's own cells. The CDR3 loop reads CASRDTSEQFF. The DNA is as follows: TGTGCCAGCAGGGATACCAGTGAGCAGTTCTTC. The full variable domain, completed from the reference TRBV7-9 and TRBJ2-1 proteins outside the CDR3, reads DTGVSQNPRHKITKRGQNVTFRCDPISEHNRLYWYRQTLGQGPEFLTYFQNEAQLEKSRLLSDRFSAERPKGSFSTLEIQRTEQGDSAMYLCASRDTSEQFFGPGTRLTVL.